This T cell receptor (beta chain) is drawn from a study of response to subunit inactivated influenza vaccine. TCRdb reanalysed the RT-PCR reads using MiXCR and keeps one entry per CDR3 protein. The table records 800,000 or so distinct CDR3 sequences, roughly 20% of them present only once. The V gene lost 3 bases and the J gene lost 4 bases, with 11 bases spanning the gap. This CDR3 has 14 amino acids. Sequenced here: PBMCs from blood, sampled more than 4 days after vaccination. This sequence joins TRBV12-3 or TRBV12-4 and TRBJ2-3; tentative D call: TRBD2 (6 bases). The sequence was obtained from a man aged 50 to 59 who received an inactivated influenza vaccine. CDR3 nucleotide sequence: TGTGCCAGCAGTTTCTCGGGGGACGCAGATACGCAGTATTTT. Its translation: CASSFSGDADTQYF.